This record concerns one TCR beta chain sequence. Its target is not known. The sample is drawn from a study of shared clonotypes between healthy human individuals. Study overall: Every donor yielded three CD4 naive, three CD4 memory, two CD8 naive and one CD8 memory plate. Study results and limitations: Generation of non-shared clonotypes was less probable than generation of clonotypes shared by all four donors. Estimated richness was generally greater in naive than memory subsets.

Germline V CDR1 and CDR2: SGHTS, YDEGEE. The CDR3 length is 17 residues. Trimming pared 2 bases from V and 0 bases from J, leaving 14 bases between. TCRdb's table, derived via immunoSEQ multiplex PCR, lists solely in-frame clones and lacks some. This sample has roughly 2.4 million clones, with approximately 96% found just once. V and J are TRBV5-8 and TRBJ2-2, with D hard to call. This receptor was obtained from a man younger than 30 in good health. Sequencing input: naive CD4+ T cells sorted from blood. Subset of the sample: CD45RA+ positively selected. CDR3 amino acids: CASSFALGPANTGELFF. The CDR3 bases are TGTGCCAGCAGCTTTGCATTGGGTCCAGCGAACACCGGGGAGCTGTTTTTT.